A single sample gave rise to the 28 T cell receptor beta chains below, sequenced in a study of cytomegalovirus exposure and HLA in healthy donors. Sequencing was performed with immunoSEQ multiplex PCR; in TCRdb, only in-frame clones are kept and a portion is missing. Of about 130,000 clones in the sample, 89% were seen once. Sequenced: PBMCs. Receptors originate from a young woman in good health and CMV-seronegative.

The chain employs TRBV5-1 and TRBJ2-5; 10 bases agree with TRBD2. The CDR3 contains 16 residues. The V gene's germline CDR1 is SGHRS and CDR2 YFSETQ. V lost 4 bases, J lost 1 base, and 7 bases stayed unmatched. The CDR3 coding sequence is TGCGCCAGCAGCCTAAGCGGGGGGGCAGCCCAAGAGACCCAGTACTTC. The encoded protein is CASSLSGGAAQETQYF.

The rearrangement links TRBV15 to TRBJ2-1; possible D gene TRBD2, 6 bases. V lost 0 bases to trimming and J lost 6 bases, with 9 bases between them. CDR1 is LNHNV and CDR2 is YYDKDF in the germline V gene (reference sequence). The CDR3 has 14 amino acids. Here the CDR3 reads CATSRDRLVNEQFF. CDR3 nucleotides: TGTGCCACCAGCAGAGATAGACTAGTCAATGAGCAGTTCTTC.

This chain joins TRBV5-1 and TRBJ2-6; TRBD2 matches 7 bases. Germline CDR1 reads SGHRS; CDR2 reads YFSETQ. This CDR3 contains 18 residues. V lost 3 bases and J lost 0; bases outside the gene matches: 9. CDR3 DNA: TGCGCCAGCAGCTCGGGCTGGGAGGGAGCCTCTGGGGCCAACGTCCTGACTTTC. This gives the protein CASSSGWEGASGANVLTF.

J is TRBJ2-1 and V is TRBV4-2; 9 nucleotides agree with TRBD2. J gave up 3 bases and V 1 base, and 4 bases lay outside the gene matches. Germline loops: CDR1 LGHNA, CDR2 YNFKEQ. The CDR3 totals 16 residues. CDR3 nucleotide sequence: TGTGCCAGCAGCCAAGGACTAGCGGCAATCTACAATGAGCAGTTCTTC. Residues: CASSQGLAAIYNEQFF.

The genes are TRBV19 and TRBJ1-5; a weak D match, TRBD1 (6 bases). The germline V and J ends were trimmed by 3 bases and 9 bases, with 12 bases remaining between them. Germline V lookup: CDR1 LNHDA, CDR2 SQIVND (reference sequence). The CDR3 spans 13 residues. Here the CDR3 reads CASSIVGGRPQHF. The DNA of the CDR3 is TGTGCCAGTAGTATTGTAGGGGGACGGCCCCAGCATTTT.

This clone was counted between two and nine times. The CDR3 DNA follows: TGTGCCATCAGTCCGGGGACTAGCTACGAGCAGTACTTC. It codes for CAISPGTSYEQYF. The J gene is TRBJ2-7, the V gene TRBV10-3; TRBD2 matches at 8 bases. The CDR3 totals 13 residues. Germline-derived CDR1 and CDR2 are ENHRY and SYGVKD. With V trimmed by 5 bases and J by 3 bases, 3 bases remained unmatched.

The chain links TRBV5-6 to TRBJ2-1, with D maybe TRBD2 (7 bases). CDR1 SGHDT and CDR2 YYEEEE come from the germline V gene. CDR3 length: 12 residues. Trimming stripped 6 bases from V and 12 bases from J, with 16 bases between. The DNA for the CDR3 is TGTGCCAGCACCGCAAGGGGGGGAGGGCAGTTCTTC. It yields the protein CASTARGGGQFF. Using reference TRBV5-6 and TRBJ2-1 for the parts outside the CDR3, the full variable domain is DAGVTQSPTHLIKTRGQQVTLRCSPKSGHDTVSWYQQALGQGPQFIFQYYEEEERQRGNFPDRFSGHQFPNYSSELNVNALLLGDSALYLCASTARGGGQFFGPGTRLTVL.

Only one count was recorded for this clone. The chain is built from TRBV6-6 and TRBJ2-1, with D possibly being TRBD2 (6 bases). The CDR3 is 14 residues long. The germline V and J ends were trimmed by 2 bases and 8 bases, with 13 bases remaining between them. Germline values: CDR1 MNHNY, CDR2 SVGAGI (reference sequence). In DNA, the CDR3 is TGTGCCAGCAGTTACAGGGGACTGGGGGATGAGCAGTTCTTC. Residues: CASSYRGLGDEQFF.

The V gene is TRBV5-4, the J gene TRBJ2-5, with 12 bases lining up with TRBD2. Germline trimming cut 4 bases from V and 2 bases from J; bases unmatched to any gene: 6. The CDR3 has 16 amino acids. Germline V gene data show CDR1 as SGHNT and CDR2 as YYREEE (reference sequence). CDR3 bases: TGTGCCAGCAGCCCTGGACTAGCGGGGCAACAAGAGACCCAGTACTTC. Protein sequence: CASSPGLAGQQETQYF.

The CDR3 loop reads CASSEALRGDTQYF. CDR3 in DNA: TGTGCCAGCAGTGAAGCGCTAAGGGGTGATACGCAGTATTTT. The genes are TRBV2 and TRBJ2-3; D perhaps matches TRBD1 (5 bases). The CDR3 sequence is 14 residues long. Trimming took off 0 bases at V and 6 bases at J, with 10 bases between the two ends. From germline, CDR1 is SNHLY and CDR2 FYNNEI.

V gene TRBV10-1 combines with J gene TRBJ2-1; D not resolved. The length of the CDR3 is 15 residues. Trimming took off 3 bases at V and 2 bases at J, with 11 bases between the two ends. Germline V gene lookup returns CDR1 WNHNN and CDR2 SYGVQD (reference sequence). Here the CDR3 DNA reads TGCGCCAGCAGTGACTCCGTAGAACCCTACAATGAGCAGTTCTTC. It codes for CASSDSVEPYNEQFF.

This chain connects TRBV7-8 to TRBJ2-5, with TRBD2 matching 10 bases. This CDR3 contains 14 residues. Trimming removed 4 bases from V and 3 bases from J; junction bases left unmatched: 2. Germline CDR1 reads SGHVS; CDR2 reads FQNEAQ. The CDR3 sequence: CASSSSGGEETQYF. The CDR3 DNA follows: TGTGCCAGCAGCTCGAGCGGGGGGGAAGAGACCCAGTACTTC.

This sequence joins TRBV5-1 and TRBJ2-5; D call uncertain. This CDR3 region has 11 residues. Per the germline V gene, CDR1 is SGHRS and CDR2 is YFSETQ. Trimming took 2 bases from V and 7 from J, leaving 6 bases between them. The CDR3 DNA follows: TGCGCCAGCAGCTTCAGTTGGACCCAGTACTTC. Translation gives CASSFSWTQYF.

The chain employs TRBV6-5 and TRBJ2-5, with D perhaps matching TRBD2 (7 bases). Trimming shortened V by 6 bases and J by 4 bases, and 12 bases separated the two germline ends. The CDR3 has 13 residues. Germline V lookup: CDR1 MNHEY, CDR2 SVGAGI. The CDR3 DNA follows: TGTGCCAGCAGAGTACGGGGGGCAGAGACCCAGTACTTC. Its protein product is CASRVRGAETQYF.

V is TRBV19 and J is TRBJ2-2; D perhaps matches TRBD2 (5 bases). Germline CDR1 reads LNHDA; CDR2 reads SQIVND (reference sequence). The CDR3 has 15 residues. Deletions cut 6 bases from V and 2 bases from J, with 13 bases between. CDR3 sequence reads: CASRGSGINTGELFF. CDR3 DNA sequence: TGTGCCAGTAGAGGTTCGGGAATAAACACCGGGGAGCTGTTTTTT.

The chain employs TRBV27 and TRBJ1-2, with D unclear. This CDR3 contains 15 residues. Germline V lookup: CDR1 MNHEY, CDR2 SMNVEV (reference sequence). V lost 4 bases to trimming and J lost 4 bases, with 16 bases between them. The CDR3: CASSSGYRDIYGYTF. The CDR3 nucleotides are TGTGCCAGCAGTTCCGGTTATCGAGATATCTATGGCTACACCTTC.

This clone was observed once. This chain uses TRBV7-9 with TRBJ2-3, with D possibly matching TRBD2 (6 bases). The CDR3 has 13 residues. Germline values: CDR1 SEHNR, CDR2 FQNEAQ (reference sequence). V lost 8 bases, J lost 7 bases, and 16 bases lay in between. Here the CDR3 reads CASARDFDHTQYF. DNA of the CDR3: TGTGCCAGCGCCAGGGACTTCGACCATACGCAGTATTTT. Full variable domain (rest looked up from reference TRBV7-9 and TRBJ2-3): DTGVSQNPRHKITKRGQNVTFRCDPISEHNRLYWYRQTLGQGPEFLTYFQNEAQLEKSRLLSDRFSAERPKGSFSTLEIQRTEQGDSAMYLCASARDFDHTQYFGPGTRLTVL.

The chain uses TRBV18 and TRBJ1-2; D remains ambiguous. Trimming left V 2 bases short and J 3 bases short, with 7 bases between. This CDR3 is 13 amino acids long. In germline, CDR1 is KGHSH, CDR2 LQKENI. The CDR3 loop is CASSPTEYYGYTF. In DNA, the CDR3 is TGTGCCAGCTCACCAACGGAGTACTATGGCTACACCTTC.

This chain connects TRBV5-6 to TRBJ1-4; tentative D call: TRBD1 (6 bases). There are 16 residues in the CDR3. Between the trimmed V and J ends, which lost 4 bases and 4 bases, there was a span of 17 bases. Germline loops: CDR1 SGHDT, CDR2 YYEEEE. The CDR3 DNA reads TGTGCCAGCAGCCCCCGCCAGGGGCGGATTAATGAAAAACTGTTTTTT. This gives the protein CASSPRQGRINEKLFF. Based on the CDR3 plus reference TRBV5-6 and TRBJ1-4, the full variable domain is DAGVTQSPTHLIKTRGQQVTLRCSPKSGHDTVSWYQQALGQGPQFIFQYYEEEERQRGNFPDRFSGHQFPNYSSELNVNALLLGDSALYLCASSPRQGRINEKLFFGSGTQLSVL.

The count of this clone is one. This chain uses TRBV28 with TRBJ2-2; maybe TRBD1 (6 bases). V was cut by 6 bases and J by 5 bases, with 16 bases left in between. There are 15 residues in the CDR3. Germline values: CDR1 MDHEN, CDR2 SYDVKM. The CDR3 protein is CASSIRQVATGELFF. DNA of the CDR3: TGTGCCAGCAGCATCAGACAGGTTGCTACCGGGGAGCTGTTTTTT.

The V call is TRBV6-1, the J call TRBJ2-1; 8 positions match TRBD1. The V gene end was trimmed by 7 bases and the J gene end by 4 bases; junction bases not matched to a gene: 9. CDR1 and CDR2 (germline): MNHNS, SASEGT. This CDR3 contains 15 residues. The CDR3 DNA is TGTGCCAGCACCCTTGACAGGGGAACTTACAATGAGCAGTTCTTC. Translating gives CASTLDRGTYNEQFF.

This chain connects TRBV27 to TRBJ2-1; 13 bases agree with TRBD2. The J segment lost 10 bases and the V segment lost 6 bases, leaving 9 bases of the junction unmatched. Germline CDR1 reads MNHEY; CDR2 reads SMNVEV (reference sequence). The CDR3 totals 15 residues. Here the CDR3 DNA reads TGTGCCAGCAGGCGCGGGACTAGCGGGATTGGGGAGCAGTTCTTC. Its protein is CASRRGTSGIGEQFF.

Remarks on this clone: In the same sample, other DNA sequences code for this CDR3. The chain combines TRBV27 with TRBJ1-2; a weak D match, TRBD1 (6 bases). This CDR3 has 13 amino acids. The V gene lost 2 bases and the J gene lost 2 bases, with 6 bases spanning the gap. Looked up from germline, CDR1 is MNHEY and CDR2 is SMNVEV (reference sequence). CDR3 nucleotide sequence: TGTGCCAGCAGTTTAAGGGGGAACTATGGCTACACCTTC. As protein: CASSLRGNYGYTF.

The V gene is TRBV5-1, the J gene TRBJ2-2, with TRBD2 matching over 10 bases. The CDR3 sequence is 16 residues long. Germline lookup yields CDR1 SGHRS and CDR2 YFSETQ. The V segment lost 3 bases and the J segment 6 bases; nucleotides outside the gene matches: 8. The CDR3 sequence: CASSYLAGVDAGELFF. CDR3 in DNA: TGCGCCAGCAGCTATCTAGCGGGAGTTGATGCCGGGGAGCTGTTTTTT.

The chain links TRBV28 to TRBJ2-7, with 9 bases identical to TRBD1. The CDR3 length is 15 residues. The germline V gene has CDR1 MDHEN and CDR2 SYDVKM. V was pared by 6 bases and J by 5 bases, with 11 bases of the junction left unmatched. As DNA, the CDR3 is TGTGCCAGCAGGGGACCGGGACAGGGAATTGACGAGCAGTACTTC. Protein: CASRGPGQGIDEQYF. The complete variable domain, with remaining parts taken from reference TRBV28 and TRBJ2-7, reads DVKVTQSSRYLVKRTGEKVFLECVQDMDHENMFWYRQDPGLGLRLIYFSYDVKMKEKGDIPEGYSVSREKKERFSLILESASTNQTSMYLCASRGPGQGIDEQYFGPGTRLTVT.

The CDR3 is CASSLRGRVYGYTF. DNA for the CDR3: TGTGCCAGCAGTTTGCGGGGGCGTGTCTATGGCTACACCTTC. The chain is built from TRBV28 and TRBJ1-2; possible D gene TRBD1, 6 bases. V lost 3 bases, J lost 4 bases, and 12 bases lay in between. Germline V gene lookup returns CDR1 MDHEN and CDR2 SYDVKM. The CDR3 is 14 residues long.

The V gene is TRBV2, the J gene TRBJ2-6; D uncertain. This CDR3 spans 14 amino acids. Germline V gives CDR1 SNHLY, CDR2 FYNNEI. V was pared by 4 bases and J by 0 bases, with 4 bases between. The CDR3 sequence: CASSAVSGANVLTF. The CDR3 DNA reads as TGTGCCAGCAGTGCGGTCTCTGGGGCCAACGTCCTGACTTTC.

V usage is TRBV6-5 and J usage is TRBJ2-7, with TRBD2 matching over 11 bases. Unmatched junction bases numbered 10, after V lost 7 bases and J lost 5 bases. Germline lookup yields CDR1 MNHEY and CDR2 SVGAGI. CDR3 length equals 15 residues. The CDR3 nucleotides are TGTGCCAGCACCTATCTAGCGGGAGGTAGGCACGAGCAGTACTTC. Translating it yields CASTYLAGGRHEQYF.